Below, 28 T cell receptor beta chains from the same sample are listed, as sequenced in a study of blood T cells in healthy people across ages. A second PCR of roughly 7 to 11 cycles used a sample-barcoded 5' primer and a J-beta primer mix. Via MiXCR, TCRdb re-called the 5' RACE reads, giving one row per CDR3 protein. The sample carries about 730,000 distinct CDR3 sequences, roughly two fifths recorded once. Sequences were obtained from blood. Source of these receptors: a woman aged 55 to 70 in good health.

As DNA, the CDR3 is TGTGCCATCTCCCACAGGGGGGCCGGGGAGCTGTTTTTT. Translation: CAISHRGAGELFF. The chain combines TRBV6-6 with TRBJ2-2; 8 bases align to TRBD1. After removal of 10 bases from V and 6 bases from J, the junction contained 7 bases not matched to a gene. The CDR3 has 13 residues. Germline V gene lookup returns CDR1 MNHNY and CDR2 SVGAGI (reference sequence).

Ten or more counts support this clonotype. The rearrangement uses TRBV3-1 and TRBJ2-1; D is unclear. Germline V gene sequence: CDR1 LGHDT, CDR2 YNNKEL (reference sequence). This CDR3 is built from 13 residues. Trimming took off 3 bases at V and 5 bases at J, with 8 bases between the two ends. The CDR3 spells CASSHSVDNEQFF. The DNA of the CDR3 is TGTGCCAGCAGCCACTCTGTGGACAATGAGCAGTTCTTC.

This rearrangement joins TRBV3-1 to TRBJ2-5; 9 positions match TRBD2. The CDR3 length is 15 residues. CDR1 is LGHDT and CDR2 is YNNKEL in the germline V gene (reference sequence). V shed 2 bases and J 5 bases; nucleotides not matched to a gene: 6. The CDR3 sequence: CASSQPPAGGETQYF. In DNA, the CDR3 is TGTGCCAGCAGCCAACCCCCAGCGGGAGGCGAGACCCAGTACTTC.

This chain joins TRBV20-1 and TRBJ1-2; 9 nucleotides align to TRBD1. With 4 bases clipped from V and 8 bases from J, the junction kept 17 bases outside the gene matches. This CDR3 has 16 residues. Germline V gives CDR1 DFQATT, CDR2 SNEGSKA (reference sequence). The CDR3 region has the DNA TGCAGTGCTAAACCCCCGCCGGGACAGGGCGGTAACGGCTACACCTTC. Its protein product is CSAKPPPGQGGNGYTF.

The chain combines TRBV6-1 with TRBJ2-1; D call uncertain. This CDR3 region has 17 residues. Trimming took 4 bases from V and 3 from J, leaving 19 bases between them. Germline V gives CDR1 MNHNS, CDR2 SASEGT. CDR3: CASSASPGPGDYNEQFF. The CDR3 bases are TGTGCCAGCAGTGCTTCTCCGGGCCCAGGAGACTACAATGAGCAGTTCTTC.

This clonotype was counted between two and nine times. CDR3 protein: CSAYRGGRVDTQYF. The DNA for the CDR3 is TGCAGCGCCTATCGCGGAGGCCGGGTAGATACGCAGTATTTT. The chain uses TRBV29-1 and TRBJ2-3, with a tentative D call TRBD2 (5 bases). V lost 7 bases and J lost 5, with 19 bases in between. Germline loops: CDR1 SQVTM, CDR2 ANQGSEA. This CDR3 is 14 amino acids long.

The genes are TRBV5-1 and TRBJ2-3, with 10 bases aligning to TRBD2. The J segment lost 1 base and the V segment lost 0 bases, leaving 5 bases of the junction unmatched. The CDR3 spans 17 residues. The germline CDR1 and CDR2 sequences are SGHRS and YFSETQ. CDR3 nucleotide sequence: TGCGCCAGCAGCTTGGGGCTAGCGGGAGCCCGCACAGATACGCAGTATTTT. Protein sequence: CASSLGLAGARTDTQYF.

This rearrangement joins TRBV7-3 to TRBJ2-1; the match to TRBD2 covers 10 bases. The J call may be in error: the DNA end matches TRBJ2-7 better. Germline V gene sequence: CDR1 SGHTA, CDR2 FQGTGA. CDR3 size: 16 residues. CDR3 sequence (DNA): TGTGCCAGCAGCTTAATTCCTAGCGGGGGCTACAATGAGCAGTACTTC. This codes for CASSLIPSGGYNEQYF.

The DNA for the CDR3 is TGTGCCACCAGCAGAGACCTCCTTAGAAGCCCCGATGAGCAGTTCTTC. Translation gives CATSRDLLRSPDEQFF. The chain uses TRBV15 and TRBJ2-1; D unclear. The ends were cut back, 0 bases at V and 8 bases at J, with 17 bases in the middle. This CDR3 region has 16 residues. Germline loops: CDR1 LNHNV, CDR2 YYDKDF (reference sequence).

This chain joins TRBV2 and TRBJ2-7; D may be TRBD1 (7 bases). The tail of the sequence fits TRBJ2-4 better, so the J call may be wrong. Germline CDR1 and CDR2: SNHLY and FYNNEI. This CDR3 has 13 amino acids. The CDR3 nucleotides read TGTGCCAGCAGGGCCAGGGGGGAAAACATTCAGTACTTC. It yields the protein CASRARGENIQYF.

The chain uses TRBV7-3 and TRBJ1-3; D may be TRBD1 (5 bases). CDR3 length: 15 residues. The germline gives CDR1 SGHTA, CDR2 FQGTGA. V dropped 5 bases and J dropped 4 bases, with 15 bases sitting between them. The CDR3 DNA sequence: TGTGCCAGCAGCCCAAATCAGGGATCGGGAAACACCATATATTTT. The encoded protein is CASSPNQGSGNTIYF.

J is TRBJ2-2 and V is TRBV27; 9 bases match TRBD2. J lost 5 bases, V lost 3 bases, and 7 bases had no gene match. The CDR3 length is 16 residues. Germline lookup yields CDR1 MNHEY and CDR2 SMNVEV (reference sequence). CDR3 DNA: TGTGCCAGCAGTTTCCAGAGCGGGAGGAGAACCGGGGAGCTGTTTTTT. Protein product: CASSFQSGRRTGELFF.

The chain recombines TRBV12-3 or TRBV12-4 with TRBJ2-1; TRBD1 matches 8 bases. There are 15 residues in the CDR3. V trimming: 2 bases; J trimming: 10 bases; junction bases outside the gene matches: 10. CDR3 bases: TGTGCCAGCAGTTTAATCTCAGGGGGCCTCTACGAGCAGTTCTTC. Its protein is CASSLISGGLYEQFF.

This clonotype was picked up a small number of times. This chain joins TRBV7-6 and TRBJ2-1; D not resolved. Deletions cut 6 bases from V and 2 bases from J, with 17 bases between. This CDR3 has 16 residues. Germline V gene lookup returns CDR1 SGHVS and CDR2 FNYEAQ. CDR3 in amino acids: CASSSQGANAYNEQFF. The CDR3 coding sequence is TGTGCCAGCAGTTCTCAAGGAGCGAATGCCTACAATGAGCAGTTCTTC.

The chain combines TRBV6-5 with TRBJ2-1; TRBD2 matches at 8 bases. This CDR3 has 18 amino acids. V lost 1 base to trimming and J lost 9 bases; unmatched junction nucleotides: 17. Germline-derived CDR1 and CDR2 are MNHEY and SVGAGI. Here the CDR3 DNA reads TGTGCCAGCAGTTACTTTACTCCGGGACTAGTTATCCCCAGTGAGCAGTTCTTC. Residues: CASSYFTPGLVIPSEQFF.

Ten or more counts support this clonotype. The chain carries TRBV3-1 and TRBJ2-1; D tentatively fits TRBD1 or TRBD2 (6 bases each). V shed 2 bases and J shed 3 bases, with 14 bases lying between them. This CDR3 has 16 amino acids. CDR1 is LGHDT, CDR2 YNNKEL, per germline (reference sequence). CDR3 residues: CASSQNGGGLYNEQFF. CDR3 nucleotides: TGTGCCAGCAGCCAAAACGGAGGGGGTCTCTACAATGAGCAGTTCTTC.

The chain carries TRBV4-2 and TRBJ2-2; the match to TRBD1 covers 8 bases. The CDR3 is 14 amino acids. After removal of 8 bases from V and 5 bases from J, the junction contained 7 bases not matched to a gene. Germline V lookup: CDR1 LGHNA, CDR2 YNFKEQ. CDR3 residues: CASGRGLNTGELFF. DNA of the CDR3: TGTGCCAGCGGCAGGGGGCTGAATACCGGGGAGCTGTTTTTT.

This clonotype has a count of ten or more. The V and J genes are TRBV7-9 and TRBJ2-1; D gene ambiguous. The germline V and J ends were trimmed by 0 bases and 6 bases, with 9 bases remaining between them. From germline, CDR1 is SEHNR and CDR2 FQNEAQ (reference sequence). This CDR3 region has 14 residues. The CDR3 DNA follows: TGTGCCAGCAGCTTAGCCGGCACCCTCAATGAGCAGTTCTTC. Its translation is CASSLAGTLNEQFF. The whole variable domain, remainder taken from reference TRBV7-9 and TRBJ2-1, is DTGVSQNPRHKITKRGQNVTFRCDPISEHNRLYWYRQTLGQGPEFLTYFQNEAQLEKSRLLSDRFSAERPKGSFSTLEIQRTEQGDSAMYLCASSLAGTLNEQFFGPGTRLTVL.

The rearrangement joins TRBV5-1 to TRBJ2-3, with D unresolved. The V gene lost 2 bases and the J gene lost 3 bases, with 16 bases spanning the gap. Germline CDR1 is SGHRS and CDR2 is YFSETQ. The CDR3 is made up of 16 amino acids. DNA for the CDR3: TGCGCCAGCAGCTTCCTTAGCAGAACCCGAACAGATACGCAGTATTTT. Amino acid sequence: CASSFLSRTRTDTQYF.

CDR3 in DNA: TGTGCCACCAGCAGAGTCCTAGGGTCTTCCTACGAGCAGTACTTC. This codes for CATSRVLGSSYEQYF. The chain uses TRBV15 and TRBJ2-7; unclear D gene. This CDR3 is built from 15 residues. CDR1 and CDR2 (germline): LNHNV, YYDKDF (reference sequence). Trimming removed 1 base at V and 1 base at J, with 11 bases between.

Comments on this clonotype: Compared with germline, one end of the junction differs, possibly owing to a read error. The chain has TRBV27 and TRBJ2-1; TRBD2 aligns across 8 bases. CDR3 length equals 16 residues. The V gene's germline CDR1 is MNHEY and CDR2 SMNVEV (reference sequence). The CDR3 sequence is CARSLISGTSYNEQFF. CDR3 nucleotide sequence: TGTGCCCGCAGTTTGATTAGCGGGACTTCCTACAATGAGCAGTTCTTC.

This clonotype appeared a single time. The chain uses TRBV5-5 and TRBJ2-5; TRBD2 matches 7 bases. The V gene end was trimmed by 2 bases and the J gene end by 11 bases; junction bases not matched to a gene: 15. CDR3 length: 15 residues. The germline CDR1 and CDR2 sequences are SGHKS and YYEKEE (reference sequence). CDR3 DNA: TGTGCCAGCAGCTTAGAGGGAGGGGTCCTTAATGAGCAGTACTTC. Translated, it gives CASSLEGGVLNEQYF.

V usage is TRBV20-1 and J usage is TRBJ2-3; 7 bases align to TRBD2. V was pared by 3 bases and J by 4 bases, with 10 bases of the junction left unmatched. Looked up from germline, CDR1 is DFQATT and CDR2 is SNEGSKA (reference sequence). CDR3 size: 15 residues. CDR3 amino acids: CSASGLAVSADTQYF. The DNA of the CDR3 is TGCAGTGCTAGTGGTCTAGCGGTCAGCGCAGATACGCAGTATTTT.

Only a few counts were recorded for this clonotype. V gene TRBV5-1 combines with J gene TRBJ1-2; tentatively, D is TRBD1 (6 bases). The CDR3 contains 15 residues. Germline V gene data show CDR1 as SGHRS and CDR2 as YFSETQ. Trimming shortened V by 3 bases and J by 9 bases, and 21 bases separated the two germline ends. This chain's CDR3 is CASSSAGDSVGRYTF. The CDR3 DNA follows: TGCGCCAGCAGCTCAGCAGGGGATAGTGTGGGGCGCTACACCTTC.

In its sample, this clonotype was seen many times. For the CDR3, the DNA is TGTGCCAGCAGTCGACGGGGGGAAGACTACAATGAGCAGTTCTTC. Protein sequence: CASSRRGEDYNEQFF. The V gene is TRBV12-3 or TRBV12-4, the J gene TRBJ2-1; 7 positions match TRBD2. J gave up 3 bases and V 5 bases, and 7 bases lay outside the gene matches. The CDR3 totals 15 residues.

This rearrangement joins TRBV7-2 to TRBJ1-6; 8 nucleotides agree with TRBD1. Trimming at V came to 6 bases and at J to 7 bases, leaving 5 bases not matched to a gene. Germline CDR1 reads SGHTA; CDR2 reads FQGNSA. There are 14 residues in the CDR3. CDR3 sequence: CASRRTGINSPLHF. The CDR3 nucleotides are TGTGCCAGCAGACGGACAGGGATCAATTCACCCCTCCACTTT.

This chain links TRBV12-3 or TRBV12-4 with TRBJ1-5, with 9 bases matching TRBD1. The CDR3 totals 14 residues. V gave up 7 bases and J gave up 6 bases; unmatched junction bases: 7. Written as DNA, the CDR3 is TGTGCCAGCACCAAGGGACAGGGAGGTCAGCCCCAGCATTTT. This sequence encodes CASTKGQGGQPQHF.

This clonotype was detected only a few times. The DNA for the CDR3 is TGTGCCAGCGATGGGGGATACTTTAACTATGGCTACACCTTC. This encodes CASDGGYFNYGYTF. This chain joins TRBV6-1 and TRBJ1-2, with TRBD1 as a possible D gene (5 bases). CDR1 is MNHNS, CDR2 SASEGT, per germline. The V gene lost 8 bases and the J gene lost 1 base, with 14 bases spanning the gap. The CDR3 totals 14 residues.